The clone carrying this TCR beta chain showed up many times. Its antigen is currently unknown. From germline, CDR1 is SQVTM and CDR2 ANQGSEA. The CDR3 sequence is 16 residues long. V lost 2 bases and J 4 bases, leaving 19 bases between the germline ends. The entry originates in a study of tumor-infiltrating lymphocytes in primary liver carcinoma. General study findings and limits: Tumors and blood were compared for top-250-clone fraction, and tumors had the significantly higher value (p = 0.039). Lower overlap was observed for tumor-adjacent and tumor-blood pairs relative to tumor region pairs.

Unsorted whole blood yielded blood RNA, and germline DNA was extracted as well. Priming with a constant-region primer yielded TCR beta cDNA from about 510 ng total RNA. ARM-PCR was slightly modified, and three nested multiplex PCR rounds with it gave rise to the TCR beta libraries. Running about 11 cycles apiece, the first two PCR rounds relied on TRBV1-TRBV30 forward primers together with a C-beta reverse primer. One entry per CDR3 protein, called by TCRdb with MiXCR from the multiplex PCR reads. Found here are fewer than 350,000 distinct CDR3 sequences, 55% to 65% of them singletons; the top ten hold approximately 9%.

This TCR derives from a middle-aged man with primary liver carcinoma and hepatitis B virus infection. V and J are TRBV29-1 and TRBJ2-3, with D tentatively TRBD2 (6 bases). What was sequenced was peripheral blood. This CDR3 reads CSVEPLGGERPDTQYF. Here the CDR3 DNA reads TGCAGCGTTGAACCCCTGGGAGGAGAACGGCCAGATACGCAGTATTTT.